A single sample is the source of the 7 T cell receptor beta chains below, sequenced in a study of T-cell reconstitution after alpha-beta-depleted transplantation in children. Preparation of the TCRbeta library involved a method that used unique molecular identifiers. TCRdb analysed the PCR reads with MiXCR anew, one entry per CDR3 protein. The sample lists 670,000 or so distinct CDR3 sequences; less than 15% were seen once. This specimen consisted of PBMCs, obtained before TCRalphabeta/CD19-depleted stem cell transplant. Source of these receptors: a girl aged 2 to 10 with congenital amegakaryocytic thrombocytopenia, due to receive a stem cell transplant.

This clonotype was seen only a few times. The chain carries TRBV5-5 and TRBJ2-5; TRBD2 matches at 14 bases. This CDR3 contains 17 residues. V was pared by 2 bases and J by 4 bases, with 7 bases of the junction left unmatched. Germline lookup yields CDR1 SGHKS and CDR2 YYEKEE (reference sequence). CDR3 loop: CASSFGTSGSRIETQYF. CDR3 nucleotide sequence: TGTGCCAGCAGCTTTGGGACTAGCGGGAGTAGGATAGAGACCCAGTACTTC.

This clonotype was picked up a small number of times. The chain combines TRBV3-1 with TRBJ2-7; TRBD1 matches 7 bases. Unmatched junction bases numbered 3, after V lost 1 base and J lost 3 bases. CDR1 is LGHDT, CDR2 YNNKEL, per germline (reference sequence). The CDR3 is 14 residues long. As DNA, the CDR3 is TGTGCCAGCAGCCAAGGAGCAGGGGGCTACGAGCAGTACTTC. It translates to CASSQGAGGYEQYF.

This clonotype was seen many times. This chain uses TRBV5-1 with TRBJ2-2, with 12 bases identical to TRBD2. Germline CDR1 reads SGHRS; CDR2 reads YFSETQ. The CDR3 totals 17 residues. V lost 3 bases, J lost 1 base, and 4 bases stayed unmatched. The CDR3 here is CASSSRTSGKNTGELFF. CDR3 nucleotide sequence: TGCGCCAGCAGCTCCAGGACTAGCGGGAAGAACACCGGGGAGCTGTTTTTT.

The chain has TRBV2 and TRBJ2-5, with D possibly being TRBD2 (5 bases). Trimming cost V 4 bases and J 5 bases, with 20 bases left between them. This CDR3 is 16 amino acids long. The germline V gene encodes CDR1 SNHLY and CDR2 FYNNEI. The CDR3 DNA sequence: TGTGCCAGCAGTGGGGAAGGTCGCCAGGAGGTGGAGACCCAGTACTTC. Its translation is CASSGEGRQEVETQYF.

This rearrangement joins TRBV10-3 to TRBJ2-1, with TRBD2 as a possible D gene (5 bases). The CDR3 contains 14 residues. Germline V CDR1 and CDR2: ENHRY, SYGVKD. V lost 3 bases to trimming and J lost 7 bases, with 13 bases between them. CDR3 region: CAISDLRAGNEQFF. The CDR3 DNA is TGTGCCATCAGTGATTTGCGGGCTGGGAATGAGCAGTTCTTC.

This clonotype was seen repeatedly, ten times or more. The V call is TRBV7-2, the J call TRBJ2-3; no firm D call. The CDR3 length is 14 residues. Germline V gene lookup returns CDR1 SGHTA and CDR2 FQGNSA. Trimming cost V 6 bases and J 2 bases, with 12 bases left between them. The CDR3 bases are TGTGCCAGCAGTCCGACCGGAACCACAGATACGCAGTATTTT. Its protein is CASSPTGTTDTQYF. The variable domain in full, with the rest retrieved from reference TRBV7-2 and TRBJ2-3, is GAGVSQSPSNKVTEKGKDVELRCDPISGHTALYWYRQSLGQGLEFLIYFQGNSAPDKSGLPSDRFSAERTGGSVSTLTIQRTQQEDSAVYLCASSPTGTTDTQYFGPGTRLTVL.

V and J are TRBV5-6 and TRBJ2-3, with 10 bases matching TRBD1. Germline CDR1 SGHDT, CDR2 YYEEEE. CDR3 length: 17 amino acids. V lost 6 bases to trimming and J lost 5 bases; unmatched junction nucleotides: 15. CDR3 nucleotides: TGTGCCAGCACCCCAGAGCCGGGGGGGACAGGGGTAGATACGCAGTATTTT. Encoded protein: CASTPEPGGTGVDTQYF.